These T cell receptor beta chains were read from a single sample in a study of neoadjuvant anti-PD-1 for oral cavity cancer. The assay was immunoSEQ multiplex PCR, and TCRdb's table has in-frame clones only and misses some. The data contain about 68,000 clones, approximately 81% of them singletons. The sequencing here drew on PBMCs, taken after nivolumab (anti-PD-1) treatment. Receptors were obtained from a person between 40 and 80 years old with oral cavity squamous cell carcinoma. Both conserved end residues are part of each CDR3. The D gene is left open where the match is weak. A row's size may be missing; if present it is once, few, many or a size class.

CDR3 DNA	CDR3 protein	clone size	D gene	CDR3 length	V gene	J gene
TGTGCCAGCAGTTTTGCCGGGAGGGGAAGGACAGATACGCAGTATTTT	CASSFAGRGRTDTQYF	few	TRBD2	16	TRBV27	TRBJ2-3
TGTGCCAGTAGTATAGTGAGGGGTGAAGCTTTCTTT	CASSIVRGEAFF	-	-	12	TRBV19	TRBJ1-1
TGTGCCATCAGCCTCGCTACAGGGTCCTACGAGCAGTACTTC	CAISLATGSYEQYF	-	-	14	TRBV10-3	TRBJ2-7
TGTGCCAGTAGCCCACTAGAAATCAATGAGCAGTTCTTC	CASSPLEINEQFF	-	-	13	TRBV19	TRBJ2-1
TGTGCCAGCAGCCCGGGACAGGTATTGGGAGCTGAAGCTTTCTTT	CASSPGQVLGAEAFF	few	TRBD1	15	TRBV5-4	TRBJ1-1
TGTGCCAGCAGTGAATTGAGTAGGCAGGGCGGCACAGATACGCAGTATTTT	CASSELSRQGGTDTQYF	-	-	17	TRBV6-1	TRBJ2-3
TGCGCCAGCAGCACCGGACTAGCGGGAGGGGAGTTAGTGAATGAGCAGTTCTTC	CASSTGLAGGELVNEQFF	-	TRBD2	18	TRBV5-1	TRBJ2-1
TGTGCCAGCAGCTTAGGACAGGGGGCCGTATGGAGCGGCTACACCTTC	CASSLGQGAVWSGYTF	-	TRBD1	16	TRBV5-4	TRBJ1-2
TGTGCCACCAGCAGAGGGGGGTGGGAGCAGTTCTTC	CATSRGGWEQFF	-	-	12	TRBV15	TRBJ2-1
TGTGCCAGCAGCTTCACCGGTTCCCCCTACGAGCAGTACTTC	CASSFTGSPYEQYF	-	-	14	TRBV13	TRBJ2-7
TGTGCCAGTAGTCGGGACAGGTACGATGAAGCTTTCTTT	CASSRDRYDEAFF	few	TRBD1	13	TRBV19	TRBJ1-1
TGTGCCAGCAGCCTAAGGACTAGCGGGATCATAGATACGCAGTATTTT	CASSLRTSGIIDTQYF	-	TRBD2	16	TRBV5-4	TRBJ2-3
TGTGCCAGCAGTTTACCCAGGCAGGGGGATGAAAAACTGTTTTTT	CASSLPRQGDEKLFF	-	TRBD1	15	TRBV28	TRBJ1-4
TGTGCCAGCAGCTTACAGGGGGGCTCTGGAAACACCATATATTTT	CASSLQGGSGNTIYF	-	TRBD1	15	TRBV7-6	TRBJ1-3
TGTGCCAGCAGCCCCCAGGGCGGCGGGACCTACGAGCAGTACTTC	CASSPQGGGTYEQYF	-	-	15	TRBV4-2	TRBJ2-7
TGTGCCAGTAGTATCGCTCCAGGGCAGACTAGCACAGATACGCAGTATTTT	CASSIAPGQTSTDTQYF	-	-	17	TRBV19	TRBJ2-3
TGTGCCAGCATAACAGCGGGAGGTTACACAGATACGCAGTATTTT	CASITAGGYTDTQYF	few	TRBD2	15	TRBV6-1	TRBJ2-3
TGTGCCAGCAGTGAATCGGACGGTAACACTGAAGCTTTCTTT	CASSESDGNTEAFF	once	-	14	TRBV2	TRBJ1-1
TGTGCCAGCATCCAACAGGGAACTGAAGCTTTCTTT	CASIQQGTEAFF	-	-	12	TRBV7-9	TRBJ1-1
TGCGCCAGCAGCTTGACTGGGCCCCCAGGGGAGACCCAGTACTTC	CASSLTGPPGETQYF	-	-	15	TRBV5-1	TRBJ2-5
TGTGCCAGCAGCTGGGGAAGGGAGAGAGTACGGCAGCCCCAGCATTTT	CASSWGRERVRQPQHF	-	-	16	TRBV28	TRBJ1-5
TGTGCCAGCAGCTTAGTTGCGGGAGGCCGGGGGGACACAGATACGCAGTATTTT	CASSLVAGGRGDTDTQYF	-	TRBD2	18	TRBV7-6	TRBJ2-3
TGTGCCAGCAGCTTGGGACTCGAAAACACAGATACGCAGTATTTT	CASSLGLENTDTQYF	-	-	15	TRBV9	TRBJ2-3
TGCGCCAGCAGCGAACAGGGGGGCACTGAAGCTTTCTTT	CASSEQGGTEAFF	few	TRBD1	13	TRBV5-1	TRBJ1-1
TGTGCCAGCAGTGAATCCCCGCGAGGGGCTCAGCCCCAGCATTTT	CASSESPRGAQPQHF	-	-	15	TRBV6-1	TRBJ1-5
TGTGCCAGCAGCTTTCTAAGCGGGGTACAAGAGACCCAGTACTTC	CASSFLSGVQETQYF	-	TRBD2	15	TRBV5-4	TRBJ2-5
TGTGCCAGTAGTATACAAAGGACCAGCACAGATACGCAGTATTTT	CASSIQRTSTDTQYF	-	-	15	TRBV19	TRBJ2-3
TGTGCCAGCAGCCGCTCCGGGACAGGCACAGATACGCAGTATTTT	CASSRSGTGTDTQYF	-	TRBD1	15	TRBV9	TRBJ2-3
TGTGCCAGCAGCCCCACCGGGACTAGCGGCTCGAATGAGCAGTTCTTC	CASSPTGTSGSNEQFF	-	TRBD2	16	TRBV5-4	TRBJ2-1
TGTGCCAGCAGTTCCACCATCAACGAGCAGTACTTC	CASSSTINEQYF	-	-	12	TRBV27	TRBJ2-7
TGCGCCAGCATCCGCGGAGAGTGCGGGAGAAGGGAAGAGACCCAGTACTTC	CASIRGECGRREETQYF	-	TRBD2	17	TRBV10-1	TRBJ2-5
TGTGCCAGCAGTTTGGACAGCCTCACAGATACGCAGTATTTT	CASSLDSLTDTQYF	few	-	14	TRBV7-3	TRBJ2-3
TGTGCCAGCAGCTTAGCGGTGACGGGCTACACCTTC	CASSLAVTGYTF	few	-	12	TRBV7-9	TRBJ1-2
TGTGCCAGCTCACCACCAGTACTGGAGACCCAGTACTTC	CASSPPVLETQYF	-	-	13	TRBV18	TRBJ2-5
TGTGCCAGCAGAAGAGCCGGGACAGTGTTCTATGGCTACACCTTC	CASRRAGTVFYGYTF	-	TRBD1	15	TRBV6-6	TRBJ1-2
TGTGCCAGCAGTTTTGGCGACCTCACAGATACGCAGTATTTT	CASSFGDLTDTQYF	-	-	14	TRBV6-5	TRBJ2-3
TGTGCCAGCTCACCAGTGGGGGATCTGACCCAGTACTTC	CASSPVGDLTQYF	once	-	13	TRBV18	TRBJ2-5
TGTGCCAGCAGCGTAGTCCCAGACATGAACACTGAAGCTTTCTTT	CASSVVPDMNTEAFF	-	-	15	TRBV9	TRBJ1-1
TGTGCCAGTCGTCGGGAGAACCGGGGCACAGATACGCAGTATTTT	CASRRENRGTDTQYF	-	-	15	TRBV6-1	TRBJ2-3
TGCGCCAGCAGCCAAGAAGAGAGGTGGTACGAGCAGTACTTC	CASSQEERWYEQYF	few	-	14	TRBV4-1	TRBJ2-7
TGTGCCTGGAGGGGCGGGGATAGCAATCAGCCCCAGCATTTT	CAWRGGDSNQPQHF	-	-	14	TRBV30	TRBJ1-5
TGTGCCAGCAGTTACGTCCCCACAGGGGGCGCGGACGCTTTCTTT	CASSYVPTGGADAFF	-	TRBD1	15	TRBV6-5	TRBJ1-1
TGCGCCAGCAGCCAAGGCCGGGGAGGGGGCACCGGGGAGCTGTTTTTT	CASSQGRGGGTGELFF	-	-	16	TRBV4-1	TRBJ2-2
TGTGCCAGTAGTATAGATCGACAGGGTACCTCTGGAAACACCATATATTTT	CASSIDRQGTSGNTIYF	-	TRBD1	17	TRBV19	TRBJ1-3
TGTGCCAGCAGCTTAGGCCAGGGGCTAGCGGTATACGAGCAGTACTTC	CASSLGQGLAVYEQYF	-	-	16	TRBV7-6	TRBJ2-7